The 5 T cell receptor beta chains below were found in one sample sequenced in a study of cytomegalovirus exposure and HLA in healthy donors. Primers included in the PCR were 60 Vbeta and 13 Jbeta primers. Generated by immunoSEQ multiplex PCR, the TCRdb table keeps only in-frame clones and is missing some. The sample comprises 100,000 to 120,000 clones, around 72% of which are singletons, and about 6% rests with the top ten. Sequenced sample: PBMCs. These receptors were taken from a male donor in good health and CMV-seronegative.

The V gene is TRBV7-9, the J gene TRBJ1-2, with D unclear. V lost 5 bases to trimming and J lost 8 bases, with 15 bases between them. In germline, CDR1 is SEHNR, CDR2 FQNEAQ (reference sequence). This CDR3 region has 13 residues. The CDR3 DNA reads as TGTGCCAGCAGCCCTCCGGGGTTAGGCGGCTACACCTTC. It specifies CASSPPGLGGYTF.

This rearrangement joins TRBV4-2 to TRBJ1-1, with D tentatively TRBD1 (6 bases). Trimming left V 1 base short and J 4 bases short, with 13 bases between. The CDR3 covers 15 residues. Germline lookup yields CDR1 LGHNA and CDR2 YNFKEQ. The CDR3 region is CASSQGEGVGTEAFF. The CDR3, as DNA: TGTGCCAGCAGCCAAGGTGAGGGGGTGGGCACTGAAGCTTTCTTT.

This clone was seen only once. The V call is TRBV7-9, the J call TRBJ2-7, with a tentative D call TRBD1 (6 bases). The CDR3 consists of 12 residues. Germline V gene lookup returns CDR1 SEHNR and CDR2 FQNEAQ (reference sequence). V shed 5 bases and J shed 4 bases, with 9 bases lying between them. The CDR3 DNA reads as TGTGCCAGCAGCGCGAGGGGGTACGAGCAGTACTTC. Amino acid sequence: CASSARGYEQYF.

The CDR3 loop reads CASSTGERQPQHF. CDR3 in DNA: TGTGCCAGTAGTACAGGGGAGAGGCAGCCCCAGCATTTT. V gene TRBV19 combines with J gene TRBJ1-5; tentatively, D is TRBD1 (6 bases). V was clipped by 4 bases and J by 7 bases, with 11 bases between them. Looked up from germline, CDR1 is LNHDA and CDR2 is SQIVND (reference sequence). The CDR3 is 13 amino acids.

DNA of the CDR3: TGTGCCACCAGCAGAGAAGGGACAGCCAATACGCAGTATTTT. Amino acids: CATSREGTANTQYF. V and J are TRBV15 and TRBJ2-3, with 7 positions matching TRBD1. The CDR3 length is 14 residues. V shed 0 bases and J 7 bases; nucleotides not matched to a gene: 4. Looked up from germline, CDR1 is LNHNV and CDR2 is YYDKDF (reference sequence).